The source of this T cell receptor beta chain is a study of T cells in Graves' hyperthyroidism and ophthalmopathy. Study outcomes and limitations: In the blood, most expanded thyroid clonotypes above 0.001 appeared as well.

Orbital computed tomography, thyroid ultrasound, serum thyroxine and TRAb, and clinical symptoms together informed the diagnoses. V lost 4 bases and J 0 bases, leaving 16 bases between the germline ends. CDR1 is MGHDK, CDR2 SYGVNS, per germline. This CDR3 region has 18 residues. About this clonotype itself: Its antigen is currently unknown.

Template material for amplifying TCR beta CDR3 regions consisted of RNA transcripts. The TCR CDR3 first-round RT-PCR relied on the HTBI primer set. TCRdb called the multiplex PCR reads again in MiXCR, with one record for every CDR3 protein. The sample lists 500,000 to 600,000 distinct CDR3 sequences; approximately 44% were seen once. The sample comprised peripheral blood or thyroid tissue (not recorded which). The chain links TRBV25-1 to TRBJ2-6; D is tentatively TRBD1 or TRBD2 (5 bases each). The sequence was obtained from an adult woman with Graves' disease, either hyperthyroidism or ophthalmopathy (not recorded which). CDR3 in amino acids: CASSGRDGHSSGANVLTF. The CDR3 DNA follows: TGTGCCAGCAGTGGAAGGGACGGCCACTCCTCTGGGGCCAACGTCCTGACTTTC.